A single sample gave rise to the 16 T cell receptor beta chains below, sequenced in a study of T cells after yellow fever vaccination. TCRdb re-analysed the 5' RACE reads in MiXCR, keeping a single row per CDR3 protein. The profile shows about 500,000 distinct CDR3 sequences, around a sixth of them singletons. The sample here was PBMCs, taken 5 days after the first yellow fever vaccination. These receptors originate from a man in his late teens or twenties who received the YFV17D yellow fever vaccine.

Points on this clonotype: A read error is likely, as this CDR3 ends without the conserved phenylalanine or tryptophan. CDR3 loop: CSANDGGRDTQYS. CDR3 coding DNA: TGCAGTGCTAATGACGGGGGGAGGGATACGCAGTATTCT. The chain links TRBV20-1 to TRBJ2-3; 7 positions match TRBD2. Trimming at V came to 4 bases and at J to 6 bases, leaving 7 bases not matched to a gene. The CDR3 totals 13 residues. Germline V gene lookup returns CDR1 DFQATT and CDR2 SNEGSKA (reference sequence).

At least ten counts were recorded for this clonotype. The gene calls are TRBV29-1 and TRBJ2-1; TRBD2 aligns across 9 bases. Per germline, CDR1 SQVTM and CDR2 ANQGSEA. V lost 7 bases to trimming and J lost 11 bases; unmatched junction nucleotides: 12. This CDR3 is 13 amino acids long. The CDR3 region has the DNA TGCAGCGCCGCGGGACTAGCTGAGAGTAAGCAGTTCTTC. Protein product: CSAAGLAESKQFF.

This chain links TRBV27 with TRBJ2-3; 9 bases are shared with TRBD1. V lost 2 bases to trimming and J lost 11 bases; unmatched junction nucleotides: 5. The CDR3 runs to 13 residues. Germline CDR1 reads MNHEY; CDR2 reads SMNVEV (reference sequence). In nucleotides, the CDR3 is TGTGCCAGCAGTTTACGGGGGACAGGGTGGCAGTATTTT. It encodes CASSLRGTGWQYF.

Ten or more counts support this clonotype. The chain carries TRBV6-5 and TRBJ1-4, with D perhaps matching TRBD1 (5 bases). CDR3 length: 15 amino acids. Deletions cut 3 bases from V and 0 bases from J, with 8 bases between. Germline-derived CDR1 and CDR2 are MNHEY and SVGAGI. CDR3 sequence (DNA): TGTGCCAGCAGTTATGGGGGTGCAACTAATGAAAAACTGTTTTTT. Translated, it gives CASSYGGATNEKLFF.

This clonotype was observed a few times. The V call is TRBV9, the J call TRBJ2-3; perhaps TRBD2 as D (5 bases). The CDR3 runs 15 residues. Germline values: CDR1 SGDLS, CDR2 YYNGEE. V gave up 0 bases and J gave up 4 bases, with 12 bases separating them. The CDR3: CASSVEGLAPDTQYF. The CDR3 DNA reads as TGTGCCAGCAGCGTAGAAGGGCTAGCCCCAGATACGCAGTATTTT.

This clonotype showed up just a few times. J is TRBJ1-2 and V is TRBV4-1; TRBD1 matches 8 bases. Germline CDR1 is MGHRA and CDR2 is YSYEKL. The J segment lost 3 bases and the V segment lost 1 base, leaving 4 bases of the junction unmatched. This CDR3 region has 15 residues. CDR3 nucleotides: TGCGCCAGCAGCCAAGCCACAGGGGGTTACTATGGCTACACCTTC. Amino acids: CASSQATGGYYGYTF.

This clonotype showed up just a few times. The chain carries TRBV28 and TRBJ2-1, with 8 bases lining up with TRBD2. Germline V gene data show CDR1 as MDHEN and CDR2 as SYDVKM. Germline trimming cut 7 bases from V and 0 bases from J; bases unmatched to any gene: 5. This CDR3 is built from 15 residues. This chain's CDR3 is CASTNSGVSYNEQFF. CDR3 DNA sequence: TGTGCCAGCACAAATAGCGGGGTCTCCTACAATGAGCAGTTCTTC.

This chain connects TRBV5-1 to TRBJ1-2; no reliable D call. The CDR3 contains 13 residues. Deletions cut 0 bases from V and 8 bases from J, with 11 bases between. Germline CDR1 is SGHRS and CDR2 is YFSETQ. CDR3 nucleotides: TGCGCCAGCAGCTTGGATCTTGGGGAAGGCTACACCTTC. It encodes CASSLDLGEGYTF.

The rearrangement links TRBV30 to TRBJ2-5, with D unresolved. Trimming left V 0 bases short and J 2 bases short, with 1 base between. The CDR3 totals 11 residues. Germline CDR1 is GTSNPN and CDR2 is SVGIG (reference sequence). This CDR3 is CAWSVQETQYF. The CDR3 DNA is TGTGCCTGGAGTGTACAAGAGACCCAGTACTTC. Based on the CDR3 plus reference TRBV30 and TRBJ2-5, the full variable domain is SQTIHQWPATLVQPVGSPLSLECTVEGTSNPNLYWYRQAAGRGLQLLFYSVGIGQISSEVPQNLSASRPQDRQFILSSKKLLLSDSGFYLCAWSVQETQYFGPGTRLLVL.

This sequence joins TRBV20-1 and TRBJ2-2, with D possibly being TRBD2 (5 bases). This CDR3 spans 17 amino acids. The germline CDR1 and CDR2 sequences are DFQATT and SNEGSKA (reference sequence). With 1 base removed from V and 1 base from J, the gap between germline ends came to 16 bases. The CDR3 DNA follows: TGCAGTGCTAGAGGGGTGGGAGCTCCCTTGAACACCGGGGAGCTGTTTTTT. Amino acid sequence: CSARGVGAPLNTGELFF.

The rearrangement links TRBV11-3 to TRBJ2-2, with 11 bases fitting TRBD2. The J segment lost 2 bases and the V segment lost 3 bases, leaving 2 bases of the junction unmatched. The CDR3 runs 16 residues. Germline V CDR1 and CDR2: SGHNT, YENEEA. CDR3 residues: CASSLGLAENTGELFF. In nucleotides, the CDR3 is TGTGCCAGCAGCTTGGGACTAGCGGAAAACACCGGGGAGCTGTTTTTT.

This chain links TRBV12-2 with TRBJ2-4; the table names TRBD2, a call not compared with the DNA. TRBV12-2 is a pseudogene locus. This CDR3 region has 13 residues. The CDR3 nucleotides are TGTACAAGTCGCTTAGCGATGGTCGACGGGCGGGACTTC. Protein product: CTSRLAMVDGRDF.

This clonotype occurred a few times. The V call is TRBV5-1, the J call TRBJ2-1; D not certain. CDR3 length equals 14 residues. CDR1 and CDR2 from the germline V gene are SGHRS and YFSETQ. V was pared by 6 bases and J by 0 bases, with 10 bases between. CDR3 nucleotides: TGCGCCAGCAATTACGGGTCCTCCTACAATGAGCAGTTCTTC. It codes for CASNYGSSYNEQFF.

The chain combines TRBV5-1 with TRBJ2-7; D possibly uses TRBD1 or TRBD2 (5 bases each). The CDR3 is made up of 14 amino acids. Looked up from germline, CDR1 is SGHRS and CDR2 is YFSETQ. V was clipped by 0 bases and J by 6 bases, with 13 bases between them. CDR3 protein: CASSLDGTAGEQYV. CDR3 nucleotide sequence: TGCGCCAGCAGCTTGGATGGGACCGCGGGCGAGCAGTACGTC.

The chain carries TRBV20-1 and TRBJ1-1; 9 bases are shared with TRBD1. CDR3 length: 14 residues. J gave up 1 base and V 3 bases, and 3 bases lay outside the gene matches. The germline V gene encodes CDR1 DFQATT and CDR2 SNEGSKA (reference sequence). This chain's CDR3 is CSASPQGANTEAFF. In DNA form, the CDR3 reads TGCAGTGCTAGTCCACAGGGGGCGAACACTGAAGCTTTCTTT.

This clonotype was picked up a small number of times. The junction shows a germline mismatch at one end, possibly a read error. The rearrangement uses TRBV5-1 and TRBJ2-3; 7 bases are a match to TRBD1. The CDR3 has 14 residues. Per germline, CDR1 SGHRS and CDR2 YFSETQ. The chain's CDR3 is CASSLGGFTDTQYF. CDR3 DNA: TGTGCCAGCAGCTTAGGGGGCTTCACAGATACGCAGTATTTT. The complete variable domain, with remaining parts taken from reference TRBV5-1 and TRBJ2-3, reads KAGVTQTPRYLIKTRGQQVTLSCSPISGHRSVSWYQQTPGQGLQFLFEYFSETQRNKGNFPGRFSGRQFSNSRSEMNVSTLELGDSALYLCASSLGGFTDTQYFGPGTRLTVL.